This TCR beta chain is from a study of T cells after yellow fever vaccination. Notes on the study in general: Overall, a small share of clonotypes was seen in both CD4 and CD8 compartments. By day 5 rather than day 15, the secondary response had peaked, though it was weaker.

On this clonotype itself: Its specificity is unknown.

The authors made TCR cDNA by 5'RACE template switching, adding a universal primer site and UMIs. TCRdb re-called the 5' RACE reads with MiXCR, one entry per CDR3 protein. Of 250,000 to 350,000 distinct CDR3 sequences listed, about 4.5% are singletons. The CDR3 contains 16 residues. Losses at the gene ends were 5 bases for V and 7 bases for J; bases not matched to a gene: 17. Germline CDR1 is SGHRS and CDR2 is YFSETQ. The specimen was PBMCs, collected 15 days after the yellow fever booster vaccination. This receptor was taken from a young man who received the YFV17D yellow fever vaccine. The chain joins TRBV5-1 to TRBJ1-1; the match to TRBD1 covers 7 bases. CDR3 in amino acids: CASRRQGGGAENEAFF. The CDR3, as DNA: TGCGCCAGCAGACGACAGGGCGGGGGAGCGGAAAATGAAGCTTTCTTT.